These T cell receptor beta chains were read from a single sample in a study of blood T cell repertoires in COVID-19. Repertoires were generated with immunoSEQ multiplex PCR, while TCRdb's copy carries only in-frame clones and drops some. The sample holds roughly 70,000 clones, about four fifths seen once. The sample comprised peripheral blood. The receptors originated from a woman aged 55-69 years with acute or convalescent COVID-19. Both conserved end residues are part of each CDR3. A D gene is named only where the DNA matches it firmly. Clone sizes are given selectively: once, few, many, or a class where the clone is expanded.

clone_size j_call v_call d_call cdr3_aa cdr3_nt
NA TRBJ1-2 TRBV6-2/TRBV6-3 NA CASSSSREGGYTF TGTGCCAGCAGTTCGTCCCGCGAGGGAGGCTACACCTTC
NA TRBJ1-1 TRBV5-1 TRBD1 CASSLEGTGGTEAFF TGCGCCAGCAGCTTAGAGGGGACAGGGGGCACTGAAGCTTTCTTT
few TRBJ1-5 TRBV6-1 NA CASSEGTQGRNQPQHF TGTGCCAGCAGTGAAGGGACACAGGGACGCAATCAGCCCCAGCATTTT
NA TRBJ2-7 TRBV9 TRBD2 CASSVTSGGTYEQYF TGTGCCAGCAGCGTAACTAGCGGGGGGACCTACGAGCAGTACTTC
NA TRBJ2-7 TRBV7-9 TRBD1 CASSFGTGASYEQYF TGTGCCAGCAGCTTCGGGACAGGGGCGTCATACGAGCAGTACTTC
NA TRBJ1-4 TRBV29-1 NA CSALTGEKLFF TGCAGCGCCCTAACCGGGGAAAAACTGTTTTTT
NA TRBJ1-2 TRBV5-4 TRBD1 CASSLPPGQGAYGYTF TGTGCCAGCAGCTTACCCCCGGGACAGGGGGCCTATGGCTACACCTTC
NA TRBJ1-4 TRBV9 NA CASSVVTGSTQKLFF TGTGCCAGCAGCGTAGTAACAGGATCGACTCAAAAACTGTTTTTT
NA TRBJ1-1 TRBV3-1/TRBV3-2 TRBD1 CASSQGRGLNTEAFF TGTGCCAGCAGCCAAGGCAGGGGGCTAAACACTGAAGCTTTCTTT
NA TRBJ2-2 TRBV10-2 TRBD1 CASRRGDRVNTGELFF TGCGCCAGCAGGAGGGGGGACAGGGTTAACACCGGGGAGCTGTTTTTT
NA TRBJ2-3 TRBV10-1 NA CASSQGRTDTQYF TGCGCCAGCAGTCAGGGTCGCACAGATACGCAGTATTTT
NA TRBJ1-3 TRBV5-1 NA CASSSVGVGGNTIYF TGCGCCAGCAGCTCGGTAGGGGTAGGAGGAAACACCATATATTTT
NA TRBJ1-4 TRBV21-1 NA CAQNRGDSLNEKLFF TGTGCCCAGAACAGGGGGGACTCCCTTAATGAAAAACTGTTTTTT
NA TRBJ1-1 TRBV5-5 NA CASSLVGLEAFF TGTGCCAGCAGCTTGGTTGGGCTGGAAGCTTTCTTT
NA TRBJ1-1 TRBV6-1 NA CASSVPRQILNTEAFF TGTGCCAGCAGTGTCCCCCGACAGATTTTAAACACTGAAGCTTTCTTT
NA TRBJ2-5 TRBV6-5 NA CASSPGGRETQYF TGTGCCAGTTCACCGGGGGGCCGGGAGACCCAGTACTTC
NA TRBJ2-1 TRBV5-1 NA CASSLTPGYNEQFF TGCGCCAGCAGCTTAACACCGGGGTACAATGAGCAGTTCTTC
NA TRBJ2-1 TRBV3-1/TRBV3-2 NA CASSQEGASYNEQFF TGTGCCAGCAGCCAAGAGGGCGCCTCCTACAATGAGCAGTTCTTC
once TRBJ1-1 TRBV7-9 TRBD1 CASRGGQVPAAFF TGTGCCAGCAGGGGAGGACAGGTCCCCGCGGCTTTCTTT
NA TRBJ2-1 TRBV3-1/TRBV3-2 NA CASSQFNGDEQFF TGTGCCAGCAGCCAATTTAACGGGGATGAGCAGTTCTTC
NA TRBJ2-2 TRBV6-5 TRBD1 CASGDSFTGELFF TGTGCCAGCGGGGACAGTTTCACCGGGGAGCTGTTTTTT
NA TRBJ2-3 TRBV11-3 NA CASSSGTIDTQYF TGTGCCAGCAGCTCCGGGACAATAGATACGCAGTATTTT
NA TRBJ1-6 TRBV6-5 NA CASSQLVNSPLHF TGTGCCAGCAGTCAGTTGGTAAATTCACCCCTCCACTTT
once TRBJ1-2 TRBV5-1 TRBD1 CASSLEGQGWDYGYTF TGCGCCAGCAGCTTGGAGGGACAGGGATGGGACTATGGCTACACCTTC
NA TRBJ1-1 TRBV11-2 TRBD1 CASSATGGTGGRGTEAFF TGTGCCAGCAGCGCAACTGGCGGGACAGGGGGCAGGGGCACTGAAGCTTTCTTT
NA TRBJ1-5 TRBV2 NA CASSEFVEVVVVGQPQHF TGTGCCAGCAGTGAGTTCGTGGAGGTTGTAGTGGTGGGTCAGCCCCAGCATTTT
NA TRBJ1-5 TRBV30 NA CAWSSSGHQPQHF TGTGCCTGGAGTTCTTCAGGTCATCAGCCCCAGCATTTT
NA TRBJ1-2 TRBV30 NA CAWRQGSYGYTF TGTGCCTGGAGACAGGGAAGCTATGGCTACACCTTC
many TRBJ2-3 TRBV3-1/TRBV3-2 NA CASSQDPSPHQYF TGTGCCAGCAGCCAAGATCCGAGTCCCCACCAGTATTTT
NA TRBJ1-2 TRBV2 NA CASTEGGFNYGYTF TGTGCCAGCACAGAGGGTGGATTTAACTATGGCTACACCTTC
NA TRBJ2-7 TRBV19 TRBD1 CASSIRTGAYEQYF TGTGCCAGTAGTATTAGAACAGGGGCCTACGAGCAGTACTTC
NA TRBJ1-3 TRBV4-2 NA CASSPSTGKSGNTIYF TGTGCCAGCAGCCCATCTACAGGGAAATCTGGAAACACCATATATTTT
many TRBJ2-2 TRBV7-9 NA CASSLGGFLVTTGELFF TGTGCCAGCAGCTTAGGAGGGTTTCTCGTAACCACCGGGGAGCTGTTTTTT
NA TRBJ1-3 TRBV7-2 TRBD1 CASSPTTGTGNTIYF TGTGCCAGCAGCCCTACGACAGGGACTGGAAACACCATATATTTT
NA TRBJ2-2 TRBV19 NA CASTVGRGRNTGELFF TGTGCAAGTACCGTAGGGCGAGGGCGGAACACCGGGGAGCTGTTTTTT
NA TRBJ1-6 TRBV6-6 NA CASSYRTGRNSPLHF TGTGCCAGCAGTTACCGGACTGGCCGTAATTCACCCCTCCACTTT
NA TRBJ2-1 TRBV6-4 NA CASSGAAGSEQFF TGTGCCAGCTCCGGAGCGGCGGGGAGTGAGCAGTTCTTC
NA TRBJ1-4 TRBV27 NA CASSSPSHPYLREKLFF TGTGCCAGCAGTTCGCCCTCACATCCGTATTTGAGGGAAAAACTGTTTTTT
NA TRBJ2-2 TRBV6-5 NA CASTPGRGNTGELFF TGTGCCAGCACCCCGGGTAGAGGGAACACCGGGGAGCTGTTTTTT
NA TRBJ2-7 TRBV9 TRBD1 CASSVGQGAYEQYF TGTGCCAGCAGCGTAGGGCAGGGGGCCTACGAGCAGTACTTC
NA TRBJ2-3 TRBV6-4 TRBD2 CASSEAGGPYTQYF TGTGCCAGCAGTGAGGCGGGGGGGCCGTATACGCAGTATTTT
NA TRBJ2-7 TRBV19 NA CASSIAVEGFHEQYF TGTGCCAGTAGTATAGCAGTAGAGGGTTTCCACGAGCAGTACTTC
NA TRBJ2-6 TRBV11-2 TRBD1 CASSMDRTLSGANVLTF TGTGCCAGCAGCATGGACAGGACCCTCTCTGGGGCCAACGTCCTGACTTTC
few TRBJ2-4 TRBV2 NA CASLPRAEVKNIQYF TGTGCCAGCCTCCCCCGGGCGGAGGTCAAAAACATTCAGTACTTC
NA TRBJ2-3 TRBV23-1 NA CASSQAGDTDTQYF TGCGCCAGCAGTCAAGCAGGGGACACAGATACGCAGTATTTT
few TRBJ1-6 TRBV7-8 NA CASSPPFTTGFHSPLHF TGTGCCAGCAGCCCTCCCTTCACAACAGGTTTTCATTCACCCCTCCACTTT
NA TRBJ2-3 TRBV28 NA CASSIVSTTDTQYF TGTGCCAGCAGTATTGTCTCTACCACAGATACGCAGTATTTT
NA TRBJ2-2 TRBV18 TRBD1 CASSPQQEQGDGELFF TGTGCCAGCTCACCTCAACAGGAACAGGGGGACGGGGAGCTGTTTTTT
NA TRBJ2-5 TRBV5-1 NA CASSLVRGQTQYF TGCGCCAGCAGCTTGGTCAGGGGCCAGACCCAGTACTTC
NA TRBJ2-5 TRBV11-2 NA CASSLIRETQYF TGTGCCAGCAGCTTAATTAGAGAGACCCAGTACTTC
once TRBJ1-1 TRBV7-8 NA CASSLRRKPGVTEAFF TGTGCCAGCAGCTTAAGACGGAAACCAGGGGTAACTGAAGCTTTCTTT
NA TRBJ1-3 TRBV4-1 NA CASSQGARDFSSGNTIYF TGCGCCAGCAGCCAAGGGGCCCGGGACTTTTCCTCTGGAAACACCATATATTTT
few TRBJ1-3 TRBV28 NA CASRPQGYSGNTIYF TGTGCCAGCAGACCCCAGGGGTACTCTGGAAACACCATATATTTT
NA TRBJ2-4 TRBV2 NA CASSDIAETKNIQYF TGTGCCAGCAGTGATATAGCCGAGACCAAAAACATTCAGTACTTC
once TRBJ2-7 TRBV2 TRBD2 CASSGAGGTSYEQYF TGTGCCAGCAGTGGCGCGGGGGGCACCTCCTACGAGCAGTACTTC
NA TRBJ1-2 TRBV19 TRBD1 CASQGASGYTF TGTGCCAGTCAGGGGGCAAGTGGCTACACCTTC
NA TRBJ2-2 TRBV5-1 NA CASSRWEGDTGELFF TGCGCCAGCAGCCGTTGGGAGGGGGACACCGGGGAGCTGTTTTTT
NA TRBJ1-1 TRBV7-8 NA CASSLRSASLGVITEAFF TGTGCCAGCAGCTTAAGGAGTGCAAGTCTCGGGGTAATCACTGAAGCTTTCTTT
NA TRBJ2-3 TRBV5-4 TRBD2 CASSLAGGSSDTQYF TGTGCCAGCAGCTTGGCGGGAGGGTCATCAGATACGCAGTATTTT
once TRBJ1-6 TRBV6-5 NA CASSFRQTYNSPLHF TGTGCCAGCAGTTTCCGACAGACCTATAATTCACCCCTCCACTTT